The 26 T cell receptor beta chains below come from one sample, sequenced in a study of blood T cell repertoires in COVID-19. The repertoire was sequenced with immunoSEQ multiplex PCR; TCRdb's copy has only in-frame clones and lacks some. The data contain more than 200,000 clones, approximately 90% of them singletons. Sequencing was done on a sample of peripheral blood. These receptor sequences come from an older man with acute or convalescent COVID-19.

V and J are TRBV5-5 and TRBJ1-5; D not resolved. Germline V gene lookup returns CDR1 SGHKS and CDR2 YYEKEE (reference sequence). The V end lost 4 bases, the J end lost 2 bases, and 13 bases lay between the germline ends. The CDR3 sequence is 15 residues long. The CDR3 here is CASSPNFRGNQPQHF. The CDR3 bases are TGTGCCAGCAGCCCAAATTTCCGGGGCAATCAGCCCCAGCATTTT.

V usage is TRBV7-9 and J usage is TRBJ2-1; possible D gene TRBD1, 6 bases. Trimming took off 2 bases at V and 10 bases at J, with 18 bases between the two ends. Germline assignment: CDR1 SEHNR and CDR2 FQNEAQ (reference sequence). CDR3 length equals 15 residues. The DNA for the CDR3 is TGTGCCAGCAGCTTATTCCCGGACAGTCCTAGGGAGCAGTTCTTC. Residues: CASSLFPDSPREQFF.

The gene calls are TRBV5-1 and TRBJ1-1; D call uncertain. The CDR3 is 16 amino acids. CDR1 SGHRS and CDR2 YFSETQ come from the germline V gene. The V end lost 0 bases, the J end lost 0 bases, and 12 bases lay between the germline ends. Here the CDR3 DNA reads TGCGCCAGCAGCTTGGGTGAGAACCTAATGAACACTGAAGCTTTCTTT. Translated: CASSLGENLMNTEAFF.

The V call is TRBV5-4, the J call TRBJ1-2, with 9 bases fitting TRBD1. J was trimmed by 2 bases and V by 2 bases; bases with no gene match: 7. The CDR3 spans 16 residues. The germline gives CDR1 SGHNT, CDR2 YYREEE (reference sequence). CDR3 region: CASSFPGQGANYGYTF. The CDR3 nucleotides are TGTGCCAGCAGCTTCCCGGGACAGGGAGCGAACTATGGCTACACCTTC. Combining the CDR3 with reference TRBV5-4 and TRBJ1-2 gives the whole variable domain ETGVTQSPTHLIKTRGQQVTLRCSSQSGHNTVSWYQQALGQGPQFIFQYYREEENGRGNFPPRFSGLQFPNYSSELNVNALELDDSALYLCASSFPGQGANYGYTFGSGTRLTVV.

The CDR3 reads CASSWGNRFSSGNTIYF. The CDR3 bases are TGCGCCAGCAGCTGGGGTAACAGGTTCAGCTCTGGAAACACCATATATTTT. This chain uses TRBV5-1 with TRBJ1-3; D is possibly TRBD1 (5 bases). Germline V gene sequence: CDR1 SGHRS, CDR2 YFSETQ. This CDR3 comprises 17 residues. V lost 3 bases to trimming and J lost 0 bases, with 16 bases between them.

V usage is TRBV7-2 and J usage is TRBJ2-3; 14 positions match TRBD2. V shed 4 bases, J shed 6 bases, and the junction held 3 bases outside the gene matches. Germline V CDR1 and CDR2: SGHTA, FQGNSA. The CDR3 extends over 15 amino acids. CDR3 in amino acids: CASSSGLAGVDTQYF. In DNA, the CDR3 is TGTGCCAGCAGCTCGGGACTAGCGGGAGTGGATACGCAGTATTTT. The whole variable domain, filled in from reference TRBV7-2 and TRBJ2-3, reads GAGVSQSPSNKVTEKGKDVELRCDPISGHTALYWYRQSLGQGLEFLIYFQGNSAPDKSGLPSDRFSAERTGGSVSTLTIQRTQQEDSAVYLCASSSGLAGVDTQYFGPGTRLTVL.

The CDR3 spells CASILTYQETQYF. In DNA form, the CDR3 reads TGTGCCAGCATACTTACCTACCAAGAGACCCAGTACTTC. This rearrangement joins TRBV6-5 to TRBJ2-5, with D unclear. V gave up 7 bases and J gave up 0 bases, with 9 bases separating them. This CDR3 has 13 amino acids. Germline V lookup: CDR1 MNHEY, CDR2 SVGAGI.

The chain carries TRBV5-1 and TRBJ2-7; 9 bases are a match to TRBD2. The CDR3 has 15 amino acids. CDR1 is SGHRS, CDR2 YFSETQ, per germline. V shed 3 bases and J 1 base; nucleotides not matched to a gene: 5. The CDR3 reads CASSSNSGSSYEQYF. CDR3 DNA sequence: TGCGCCAGCAGCTCAAATAGCGGGAGTTCCTACGAGCAGTACTTC.

This chain joins TRBV21-1 and TRBJ2-1; no check of the table's D call, TRBD1, against the DNA was made. TRBV21-1 is shown as a pseudogene. The CDR3 length is 15 residues. Here the CDR3 reads CASNSGTGDEHEQFF. CDR3 DNA sequence: TGTGCCAGCAACTCCGGGACAGGGGATGAACATGAGCAGTTCTTC.

The V and J genes are TRBV5-1 and TRBJ1-2, with a possible D match to TRBD1 (6 bases). Per the germline V gene, CDR1 is SGHRS and CDR2 is YFSETQ. Trimming shortened V by 4 bases and J by 8 bases, and 18 bases separated the two germline ends. The CDR3 has 14 amino acids. CDR3 protein: CASSTLLTGSGYTF. Written as DNA, the CDR3 is TGCGCCAGCAGCACCTTACTTACAGGGAGCGGCTACACCTTC.

V gene TRBV28 combines with J gene TRBJ1-4; TRBD1 agrees at 7 bases. CDR3 length equals 15 residues. The germline V gene encodes CDR1 MDHEN and CDR2 SYDVKM. The trim removed 5 bases at V and 6 bases at J, leaving 9 bases unmatched. CDR3 nucleotide sequence: TGTGCCAGCAGTCCGGTGGGGACAGTAGATGAAAAACTGTTTTTT. Its protein is CASSPVGTVDEKLFF.

This rearrangement joins TRBV28 to TRBJ2-3, with TRBD2 matching 7 bases. CDR1 MDHEN and CDR2 SYDVKM come from the germline V gene. CDR3 length equals 17 residues. V gave up 5 bases and J gave up 3 bases; unmatched junction bases: 14. The CDR3 DNA reads as TGTGCCAGCAGTACCCTGGGGGGGAGAGGCCCAACAGATACGCAGTATTTT. Its protein is CASSTLGGRGPTDTQYF.

This clone was recorded a few times. The chain combines TRBV14 with TRBJ2-1; perhaps TRBD1 as D (5 bases). In germline, CDR1 is SGHDN, CDR2 FVKESK. CDR3 length: 15 amino acids. Trimming took off 2 bases at V and 6 bases at J, with 14 bases between the two ends. CDR3 residues: CASSQRWGGFNEQFF. CDR3 bases: TGTGCCAGCAGCCAACGTTGGGGCGGTTTCAATGAGCAGTTCTTC.

This chain connects TRBV5-6 to TRBJ2-5; the match to TRBD1 covers 12 bases. The CDR3 contains 18 residues. Trimming at V came to 5 bases and at J to 5 bases, leaving 16 bases not matched to a gene. Per the germline V gene, CDR1 is SGHDT and CDR2 is YYEEEE. The CDR3 DNA follows: TGTGCCAGCAGGGGACTTACGGGACAGGGGGCTTATGGGGAGACCCAGTACTTC. It codes for CASRGLTGQGAYGETQYF.

The rearrangement joins TRBV18 to TRBJ1-3, with D hard to call. V was trimmed by 3 bases and J by 4 bases, leaving 10 bases between them. CDR3 size: 14 residues. Per the germline V gene, CDR1 is KGHSH and CDR2 is LQKENI. The CDR3: CASSPVREGNTIYF. The CDR3 DNA follows: TGTGCCAGCTCACCGGTGAGAGAAGGAAACACCATATATTTT.

This clone showed up just a few times. This sequence joins TRBV7-3 and TRBJ1-1; TRBD1 agrees at 7 bases. Germline lookup yields CDR1 SGHTA and CDR2 FQGTGA. Trimming removed 1 base from V and 5 bases from J; junction bases left unmatched: 10. The CDR3 is 16 residues long. The CDR3 coding sequence is TGTGCCAGCAGCTTAAGACCCACAGGGGCGAATACTGAAGCTTTCTTT. Protein sequence: CASSLRPTGANTEAFF.

The gene calls are TRBV5-1 and TRBJ2-3; the match to TRBD2 covers 8 bases. Germline V gene lookup returns CDR1 SGHRS and CDR2 YFSETQ. V lost 0 bases to trimming and J lost 5 bases; unmatched junction nucleotides: 8. This CDR3 is 16 amino acids long. This CDR3 is CASSLAASGLIDTQYF. In DNA, the CDR3 is TGCGCCAGCAGCTTGGCTGCTAGCGGGCTGATAGATACGCAGTATTTT.

The CDR3 bases are TGCGCCAGCAGCCAAGAACCCGGGACAGGGCTTTACGAGCAGTACTTC. This encodes CASSQEPGTGLYEQYF. The V gene is TRBV4-1, the J gene TRBJ2-7; TRBD1 aligns across 9 bases. There are 16 residues in the CDR3. Trimming at V came to 0 bases and at J to 4 bases, leaving 7 bases not matched to a gene. Germline V gene sequence: CDR1 MGHRA, CDR2 YSYEKL.

This chain joins TRBV14 and TRBJ1-1; D gene ambiguous. Germline CDR1 SGHDN, CDR2 FVKESK. The CDR3 runs 13 residues. V shed 4 bases and J shed 0 bases, with 6 bases lying between them. CDR3 bases: TGTGCCAGCAGCCCTTCCTTGAACACTGAAGCTTTCTTT. Its translation: CASSPSLNTEAFF.

The V and J genes are TRBV9 and TRBJ2-3; tentatively, D is TRBD2 (6 bases). V lost 4 bases to trimming and J lost 1 base, with 13 bases between them. The V gene's germline CDR1 is SGDLS and CDR2 YYNGEE. The CDR3 contains 15 residues. CDR3 region: CASSPHQRGTDTQYF. CDR3 in DNA: TGTGCCAGCAGCCCCCACCAGCGGGGCACAGATACGCAGTATTTT.

V and J are TRBV28 and TRBJ1-6; 9 nucleotides match TRBD1. Germline V gene lookup returns CDR1 MDHEN and CDR2 SYDVKM. The CDR3 loop spans 17 amino acids. J lost 1 base, V lost 5 bases, and 6 bases had no gene match. CDR3 nucleotide sequence: TGTGCCAGCAGTGGTGGACAGGGGAGGTCCTATAATTCACCCCTCCACTTT. Residues: CASSGGQGRSYNSPLHF.

J is TRBJ2-1 and V is TRBV7-9; TRBD1 agrees at 7 bases. The V and J ends lost 2 bases and 0 bases, in that order; junction bases with no gene match: 4. Germline V lookup: CDR1 SEHNR, CDR2 FQNEAQ (reference sequence). The CDR3 runs 16 residues. The CDR3 region has the DNA TGTGCCAGCAGCTTATCAGGGGGTGGCTCCTACAATGAGCAGTTCTTC. Translated: CASSLSGGGSYNEQFF. Full variable domain (missing parts from reference TRBV7-9 and TRBJ2-1): DTGVSQNPRHKITKRGQNVTFRCDPISEHNRLYWYRQTLGQGPEFLTYFQNEAQLEKSRLLSDRFSAERPKGSFSTLEIQRTEQGDSAMYLCASSLSGGGSYNEQFFGPGTRLTVL.

V is TRBV2 and J is TRBJ2-7; 7 bases are a match to TRBD1. Unmatched junction bases numbered 6, after V lost 7 bases and J lost 0 bases. Germline V CDR1 and CDR2: SNHLY, FYNNEI. The CDR3 runs 14 residues. DNA of the CDR3: TGTGCCAGCAAAGCCGGGACAGTCTCCTACGAGCAGTACTTC. It specifies CASKAGTVSYEQYF.

The chain has TRBV24-1 and TRBJ2-3, with 9 bases that match TRBD2. V dropped 0 bases and J dropped 1; count of bases not matched to a gene: 13. The CDR3 runs to 20 residues. CDR1 and CDR2 from the germline V gene are KGHDR and SFDVKD. The CDR3 sequence is CATSDLRTSGRAEGTDTQYF. The CDR3 region has the DNA TGTGCCACCAGTGATTTGCGAACTAGCGGGCGGGCGGAGGGCACAGATACGCAGTATTTT.

This clone was seen only a few times. This chain joins TRBV4-1 and TRBJ2-1, with TRBD2 matching 14 bases. V gave up 4 bases and J gave up 10 bases; unmatched junction bases: 6. The CDR3 contains 15 residues. Looked up from germline, CDR1 is MGHRA and CDR2 is YSYEKL. CDR3 in amino acids: CASSRETSGRAEQFF. The CDR3 DNA sequence: TGCGCCAGCAGCCGCGAGACTAGCGGGAGGGCCGAGCAGTTCTTC.

This clone has only a few counts. J is TRBJ2-1 and V is TRBV19, with D perhaps matching TRBD1 (5 bases). V gave up 7 bases and J gave up 7 bases, with 17 bases separating them. Germline CDR1 is LNHDA and CDR2 is SQIVND (reference sequence). CDR3 length: 14 residues. Here the CDR3 DNA reads TGTGCCAGTAAGGACATTAAGTGGATGAATGAGCAGTTCTTC. This codes for CASKDIKWMNEQFF. Filled out from reference TRBV19 and TRBJ2-1, the complete variable domain reads DGGITQSPKYLFRKEGQNVTLSCEQNLNHDAMYWYRQDPGQGLRLIYYSQIVNDFQKGDIAEGYSVSREKKESFPLTVTSAQKNPTAFYLCASKDIKWMNEQFFGPGTRLTVL.